A single T cell receptor (beta chain) is shown here with its context. Its antigen is undetermined. This CDR3 has 16 residues. Trimming took 2 bases from V and 0 from J, leaving 12 bases between them. CDR1 and CDR2 (germline): SGHRS, YFSETQ. The data are from a study of cytomegalovirus exposure and HLA in healthy donors. Some clones are missing from TCRdb's copy, which holds only in-frame ones; the method was immunoSEQ multiplex PCR. This table holds over 150,000 clones, roughly 86% found once. Whole-study results and caveats: Many donors carried some public TCRs, although rarity characterized most TCR sequences. The study listed about 150 cytomegalovirus-associated TCR beta chains.

Sequencing used PBMCs. The source of this sequence is a human donor in good health. The chain links TRBV5-1 to TRBJ1-3, with D perhaps matching TRBD1 (6 bases). The CDR3 nucleotides are TGCGCCAGCAGCTTCCAGGGAGGGGGCTCTGGAAACACCATATATTTT. Its translation: CASSFQGGGSGNTIYF.